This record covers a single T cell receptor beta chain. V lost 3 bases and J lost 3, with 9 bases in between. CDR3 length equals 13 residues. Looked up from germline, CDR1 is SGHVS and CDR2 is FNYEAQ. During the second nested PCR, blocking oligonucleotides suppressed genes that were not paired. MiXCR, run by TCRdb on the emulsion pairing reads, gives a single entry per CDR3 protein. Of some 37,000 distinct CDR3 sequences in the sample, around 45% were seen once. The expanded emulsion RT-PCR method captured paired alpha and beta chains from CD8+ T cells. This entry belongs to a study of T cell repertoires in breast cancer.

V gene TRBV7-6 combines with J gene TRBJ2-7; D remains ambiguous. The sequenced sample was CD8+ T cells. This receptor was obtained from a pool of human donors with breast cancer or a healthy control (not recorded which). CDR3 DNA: TGTGCCAGCAGCTTGAAGGACGGCTACGAGCAGTACTTC. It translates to CASSLKDGYEQYF. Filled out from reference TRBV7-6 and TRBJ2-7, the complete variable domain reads GAGVSQSPRYKVTKRGQDVALRCDPISGHVSLYWYRQALGQGPEFLTYFNYEAQQDKSGLPNDRFSAERPEGSISTLTIQRTEQRDSAMYRCASSLKDGYEQYFGPGTRLTVT.